What follows are 17 T cell receptor beta chains derived from one specimen sequenced in a study of blood T cell repertoires in COVID-19. Using immunoSEQ multiplex PCR, the repertoire was profiled, and TCRdb retains in-frame clones only, with some absent. The top ten hold about 6.5% of the sample, which has about 170,000 clones, more than 85% seen once. Source material: PBMCs or T cells enriched from blood (not recorded which). The receptors were sampled from a woman in her forties or fifties who had recovered from COVID-19.

With regard to this clone: This sample also contains other DNA sequences that code for the same CDR3. The rearrangement uses TRBV19 and TRBJ2-6, with D maybe TRBD1 (6 bases). Germline loops: CDR1 LNHDA, CDR2 SQIVND (reference sequence). This CDR3 is built from 15 residues. V lost 4 bases to trimming and J lost 3 bases, with 10 bases between them. Here the CDR3 reads CASSRQAFGANVLTF. The CDR3 nucleotides read TGTGCCAGTAGTAGACAGGCTTTTGGGGCCAACGTCCTGACTTTC.

This rearrangement joins TRBV27 to TRBJ1-1, with D perhaps matching TRBD1 (6 bases). CDR1 is MNHEY, CDR2 SMNVEV, per germline (reference sequence). The CDR3 spans 16 residues. V was clipped by 4 bases and J by 1 base, with 16 bases between them. The CDR3 sequence: CASSYQSGTPNTEAFF. The CDR3 DNA is TGTGCCAGCAGTTATCAATCCGGGACACCGAACACTGAAGCTTTCTTT.

The rearrangement links TRBV14 to TRBJ2-5; TRBD2 is a possible D gene (5 bases). The CDR3 runs 14 residues. With 6 bases removed from V and 4 bases from J, the gap between germline ends came to 15 bases. Germline CDR1 is SGHDN and CDR2 is FVKESK. CDR3 nucleotide sequence: TGTGCCAGCAGTTTGAGCGGCTGGGGAGAGACCCAGTACTTC. This sequence encodes CASSLSGWGETQYF. The complete variable domain, with remaining parts taken from reference TRBV14 and TRBJ2-5, reads EAGVTQFPSHSVIEKGQTVTLRCDPISGHDNLYWYRRVMGKEIKFLLHFVKESKQDESGMPNNRFLAERTGGTYSTLKVQPAELEDSGVYFCASSLSGWGETQYFGPGTRLLVL.

This chain uses TRBV18 with TRBJ2-7; 7 positions agree with TRBD2. Germline CDR1 reads KGHSH; CDR2 reads LQKENI. The CDR3 spans 13 residues. V gave up 1 base and J gave up 6 bases; unmatched junction bases: 3. CDR3 bases: TGTGCCAGCTCACCACTAGGGGAGGGCGAGCAGTACTTC. This sequence encodes CASSPLGEGEQYF.

The chain joins TRBV12-3 or TRBV12-4 to TRBJ2-7; 8 bases are a match to TRBD1. The ends lost 4 bases at V and 6 bases at J; junction bases unmatched: 2. The CDR3 has 12 amino acids. CDR3 sequence reads: CASSSDRGEQYF. CDR3 DNA: TGTGCCAGCAGTTCCGACAGGGGCGAGCAGTACTTC.

Only one count was recorded for this clone. The rearrangement links TRBV2 to TRBJ2-2, with 7 bases fitting TRBD1. In germline, CDR1 is SNHLY, CDR2 FYNNEI. The CDR3 sequence is 15 residues long. V lost 3 bases and J lost 6; bases outside the gene matches: 7. The CDR3: CASSERQGVPGELFF. The CDR3 nucleotides read TGTGCCAGCAGTGAGAGGCAGGGGGTTCCCGGGGAGCTGTTTTTT.

V usage is TRBV5-1 and J usage is TRBJ2-1; D might be TRBD2 (6 bases). The CDR3 sequence is 14 residues long. Germline V gene sequence: CDR1 SGHRS, CDR2 YFSETQ. V lost 4 bases, J lost 7 bases, and 15 bases lay in between. CDR3 DNA sequence: TGCGCCAGCAGCCCGGGACTCCACCCAAATGAGCAGTTCTTC. It yields the protein CASSPGLHPNEQFF.

This chain links TRBV5-4 with TRBJ1-2; no clear D. The CDR3 covers 11 residues. Germline CDR1 SGHNT, CDR2 YYREEE (reference sequence). The ends were cut back, 5 bases at V and 5 bases at J, with 7 bases in the middle. In nucleotides, the CDR3 is TGTGCCAGCAGTCCGGGGTATGGCTACACCTTC. Translated: CASSPGYGYTF.

J is TRBJ2-5 and V is TRBV4-1, with 13 bases that match TRBD2. The CDR3 extends over 19 amino acids. The V segment lost 0 bases and the J segment 5 bases; nucleotides outside the gene matches: 12. Germline V gives CDR1 MGHRA, CDR2 YSYEKL. This chain's CDR3 is CASSQDLPLAGGPEETQYF. CDR3 DNA sequence: TGCGCCAGCAGCCAAGATCTTCCACTAGCGGGAGGGCCTGAGGAGACCCAGTACTTC.

The chain has TRBV11-2 and TRBJ1-2, with a weak D call TRBD1 (5 bases). CDR3 size: 15 residues. Germline loops: CDR1 SGHAT, CDR2 FQNNGV. Trimming took off 0 bases at V and 8 bases at J, with 16 bases between the two ends. CDR3 loop: CASSLEGRVKGGYTF. Written as DNA, the CDR3 is TGTGCCAGCAGCTTAGAAGGCAGGGTGAAGGGAGGCTACACCTTC.

This clone has more than one count but fewer than ten. The CDR3 DNA reads as TGTGCCAGCAGCTTAAAGGGAGGGGCGTCCTACAATGAGCAGTTCTTC. It is translated as CASSLKGGASYNEQFF. The V gene is TRBV7-2, the J gene TRBJ2-1; TRBD2 agrees at 7 bases. The germline V gene encodes CDR1 SGHTA and CDR2 FQGNSA. This CDR3 comprises 16 residues. The trim removed 2 bases at V and 1 base at J, leaving 5 bases unmatched.

The rearrangement joins TRBV5-5 to TRBJ2-2, with D maybe TRBD1 (6 bases). The germline CDR1 and CDR2 sequences are SGHKS and YYEKEE (reference sequence). V lost 4 bases and J lost 6, with 16 bases in between. There are 15 residues in the CDR3. DNA for the CDR3: TGTGCCAGCAGCAACACAGGGTCTTGGTCCGGGGAGCTGTTTTTT. Amino acids: CASSNTGSWSGELFF. Full variable domain (remainder filled in from reference TRBV5-5 and TRBJ2-2): DAGVTQSPTHLIKTRGQQVTLRCSPISGHKSVSWYQQVLGQGPQFIFQYYEKEERGRGNFPDRFSARQFPNYSSELNVNALLLGDSALYLCASSNTGSWSGELFFGEGSRLTVL.

The chain carries TRBV18 and TRBJ1-5, with 10 nucleotides matching TRBD1. V gave up 2 bases and J gave up 3 bases; unmatched junction bases: 4. This CDR3 has 16 residues. Per the germline V gene, CDR1 is KGHSH and CDR2 is LQKENI. The CDR3 nucleotides are TGTGCCAGCTCACCAACGGGACAGGGGCTCAATCAGCCCCAGCATTTT. The encoded protein is CASSPTGQGLNQPQHF.

Here the CDR3 DNA reads TGTGCCATCAGTGAGCCTCCACAGGGGGCAACTGAAGCTTTCTTT. Translation gives CAISEPPQGATEAFF. This chain connects TRBV10-3 to TRBJ1-1; the match to TRBD1 covers 9 bases. Germline V gene sequence: CDR1 ENHRY, CDR2 SYGVKD. The CDR3 is 15 amino acids. Germline trimming cut 2 bases from V and 5 bases from J; bases unmatched to any gene: 6.

V and J are TRBV19 and TRBJ1-5; a weak D match, TRBD1 (6 bases). The CDR3 totals 15 residues. Germline CDR1 and CDR2: LNHDA and SQIVND (reference sequence). V lost 6 bases and J lost 0, with 12 bases in between. The CDR3 loop reads CASSPQGYSNQPQHF. The DNA of the CDR3 is TGTGCCAGTAGCCCACAGGGTTATAGCAATCAGCCCCAGCATTTT.

The chain has TRBV11-3 and TRBJ1-1; 7 nucleotides align to TRBD1. With 5 bases clipped from V and 1 base from J, the junction kept 22 bases outside the gene matches. The CDR3 is made up of 20 amino acids. Germline loops: CDR1 SGHNT, CDR2 YENEEA. The CDR3 DNA follows: TGTGCCAGCAGCCCCATTACGACTATAACTAGGGGGCTGGGGAACACTGAAGCTTTCTTT. Residues: CASSPITTITRGLGNTEAFF.

The chain combines TRBV28 with TRBJ2-7, with a possible D match to TRBD2 (6 bases). The CDR3 covers 17 residues. Per germline, CDR1 MDHEN and CDR2 SYDVKM. Deletions cut 2 bases from V and 3 bases from J, with 20 bases between. The CDR3 loop reads CASSLVGGSTNHYEQYF. The DNA for the CDR3 is TGTGCCAGCAGTTTAGTCGGGGGATCCACCAACCACTACGAGCAGTACTTC.